The rows below give T cell receptor beta chains drawn from one sample of a study of cytomegalovirus exposure and HLA in healthy donors. TCRdb's copy holds only in-frame clones and misses some; the assay was immunoSEQ multiplex PCR. Here the sample spans about 200,000 clones, roughly 80% being singletons. Sequenced material: PBMCs. The origin of the receptors is a male donor in good health and CMV-seropositive. The CDR3 runs from the conserved cysteine through the conserved F or W. D genes are given only for firm matches. The size of a clone is reported for some rows only, either as once, few or many, or as a class for expanded clones.

j_gene,d_gene,abundance,v_gene,CDR3aa,CDR3nt
TRBJ2-1,.,.,TRBV25-1,CASSELAWEQFF,TGTGCCAGCAGTGAACTAGCGTGGGAGCAGTTCTTC
TRBJ2-2,.,.,TRBV27,CATYSGAFGELFF,TGTGCCACCTACTCTGGAGCGTTCGGGGAGCTGTTTTTT
TRBJ2-1,.,.,TRBV7-3,CASSLRGGSYNEQFF,TGTGCCAGCAGCTTAAGGGGAGGCTCCTACAATGAGCAGTTCTTC
TRBJ1-5,TRBD1,.,TRBV23-1,CASSLGQGLFCNQPQHF,TGCGCCAGCAGTCTGGGACAGGGTCTATTTTGCAATCAGCCCCAGCATTTT
TRBJ2-2,TRBD2,.,TRBV5-4,CASSLAAGGTGELFF,TGTGCCAGCAGCTTGGCCGCGGGGGGCACCGGGGAGCTGTTTTTT
TRBJ1-6,.,.,TRBV7-9,CASSGNNSPLHF,TGTGCCAGCTCGGGGAATAATTCACCCCTCCACTTT
TRBJ2-5,TRBD2,.,TRBV5-1,CASSLLAGGEETQYF,TGCGCCAGCAGCTTGCTGGCGGGGGGGGAAGAGACCCAGTACTTC
TRBJ2-7,TRBD2,.,TRBV7-2,CASSSTLAGGPRGQHF,TGTGCCAGCAGCTCTACCTTAGCGGGGGGCCCCCGGGGGCAGCACTTC
TRBJ2-2,TRBD2,few,TRBV11-3,CASSREGGRRTGELFF,TGTGCCAGCAGCCGGGAGGGGGGGCGACGGACCGGGGAGCTGTTTTTT
TRBJ1-5,.,few,TRBV6-6,CASSYRGSGNQPQHF,TGTGCCAGCAGTTACAGGGGGTCGGGCAATCAGCCCCAGCATTTT
TRBJ1-3,.,.,TRBV9,CASSVGPGASFNTIYF,TGTGCCAGCAGCGTAGGCCCGGGTGCGTCGTTTAACACCATATATTTT
TRBJ2-7,TRBD2,.,TRBV9,CASSVGGTTHYEQYF,TGTGCCAGCAGCGTAGGGGGGACTACCCACTACGAGCAGTACTTC
TRBJ2-6,.,.,TRBV30,CAWRPPVSGANVLTF,TGTGCCTGGAGGCCGCCGGTGTCTGGGGCCAACGTCCTGACTTTC
TRBJ2-5,TRBD2,.,TRBV7-2,CASSRRTSGGSETQYF,TGTGCCAGCAGCCGCCGGACTAGCGGGGGCTCAGAGACCCAGTACTTC
TRBJ1-2,.,.,TRBV9,CASSVEWGDGYTF,TGTGCCAGCAGCGTAGAATGGGGGGATGGCTACACCTTC
TRBJ2-5,.,.,TRBV5-6,CASSLAGFQETQYF,TGTGCCAGCAGCTTGGCGGGGTTTCAAGAGACCCAGTACTTC